This entry is about one T cell receptor beta chain. The antigen is undetermined. This sample was included in a study of cytomegalovirus exposure and HLA in healthy donors. Study details: Previous work identified 95 million to 140 million unique TCR beta sequences from around 200 million T cells. Most genotyped donors, 65% to 85% of roughly 400, had Caucasian-associated genetic ancestry. The study's findings and limits: The Asian-associated ancestry cluster reportedly had fewer N-insertions than the approximately 690-donor mean in a later analysis. For most subjects, TCR beta sequences were reported to predict HLA-A and HLA-B alleles with accuracy.

There are 15 residues in the CDR3. Germline-derived CDR1 and CDR2 are MNHEY and SMNVEV (reference sequence). The junction had 8 bases not matched to a gene; V was cut back by 6 bases and J by 1 base. Primers included in the PCR were 60 Vbeta and 13 Jbeta primers. The assay was immunoSEQ multiplex PCR, and TCRdb's table has in-frame clones only and misses some. Of over 100,000 clones in the sample, about 79% were seen once. V is TRBV27 and J is TRBJ1-1; 7 positions agree with TRBD1. The sequence came from a young woman in good health and CMV-seropositive. Input material: PBMCs. The CDR3 sequence is CASSIGTAKNTEAFF. The CDR3 coding sequence is TGTGCCAGCAGCATCGGGACAGCAAAGAACACTGAAGCTTTCTTT.